The 31 T cell receptor beta chains in this list originate from one sample, sequenced in a study of T cells in Graves' hyperthyroidism and ophthalmopathy. The investigators amplified TCR beta CDR3 regions from RNA transcripts. Using the HTBI primer set, a first-round RT-PCR was run on the TCR CDR3. TCRdb itself ran the multiplex PCR reads through MiXCR, one entry per CDR3 protein. This sample carries some 350,000 distinct CDR3 sequences, 15% to 17% of them seen once, and the ten largest clones take about 30%. Sequencing was done on a sample of blood. The receptors come from a woman aged 18-29 years with Graves' hyperthyroidism that later progressed to Graves' ophthalmopathy.

This clonotype was seen many times. This chain connects TRBV24-1 to TRBJ2-2; D is ambiguous. The V end lost 4 bases, the J end lost 3 bases, and 5 bases lay between the germline ends. Germline V gene lookup returns CDR1 KGHDR and CDR2 SFDVKD. The CDR3 runs 13 residues. For the CDR3, the DNA is TGTGCCACCAGTGAACCCTACACCGGGGAGCTGTTTTTT. As protein: CATSEPYTGELFF.

This clonotype was observed a handful of times. This chain connects TRBV20-1 to TRBJ1-6, with D unresolved. Germline CDR1 reads DFQATT; CDR2 reads SNEGSKA (reference sequence). The CDR3 loop spans 15 amino acids. Trimming removed 3 bases at V and 7 bases at J, with 16 bases between. CDR3 DNA: TGCAGTGCTAGCGGGTTGGACGGTGGAAATTCACCCCTCCACTTT. Its translation: CSASGLDGGNSPLHF.

The rearrangement links TRBV9 to TRBJ2-7, with a possible D match to TRBD2 (6 bases). Germline V gene sequence: CDR1 SGDLS, CDR2 YYNGEE. The CDR3 extends over 13 amino acids. V was clipped by 0 bases and J by 5 bases, with 9 bases between them. For the CDR3, the DNA is TGTGCCAGCAGCGTAGAAGGGAGGAACGAGCAGTACTTC. This codes for CASSVEGRNEQYF.

This clonotype was observed a few times. V and J are TRBV5-1 and TRBJ2-2; D possibly corresponds to TRBD2 (5 bases). Germline V gives CDR1 SGHRS, CDR2 YFSETQ. The CDR3 is made up of 14 amino acids. Trimming removed 4 bases from V and 3 bases from J, with 10 bases in between. CDR3 in amino acids: CASSAKADTGELFF. The DNA of the CDR3 is TGCGCCAGCAGCGCTAAAGCGGACACCGGGGAGCTGTTTTTT.

This clonotype has only a few counts. This chain's CDR3 is CSASHSGSPYNEQFF. The CDR3, as DNA: TGCAGTGCTAGTCATAGCGGGAGCCCCTACAATGAGCAGTTCTTC. This chain connects TRBV20-1 to TRBJ2-1, with 9 bases matching TRBD2. Trimming cost V 3 bases and J 2 bases; bases outside gene matches: 5. The CDR3 is 15 residues long. CDR1 and CDR2 (germline): DFQATT, SNEGSKA (reference sequence).

The V call is TRBV5-6, the J call TRBJ2-1, with 9 bases matching TRBD2. The CDR3 is 17 residues long. J was trimmed by 9 bases and V by 0 bases; bases with no gene match: 13. Germline assignment: CDR1 SGHDT and CDR2 YYEEEE. In nucleotides, the CDR3 is TGTGCCAGCAGCTTGGCCGGCGGGAGGGCCGATGGAGGTGAGCAGTTCTTC. It yields the protein CASSLAGGRADGGEQFF. The entire variable domain, with the rest obtained from reference TRBV5-6 and TRBJ2-1, is as follows: DAGVTQSPTHLIKTRGQQVTLRCSPKSGHDTVSWYQQALGQGPQFIFQYYEEEERQRGNFPDRFSGHQFPNYSSELNVNALLLGDSALYLCASSLAGGRADGGEQFFGPGTRLTVL.

This clonotype has a count of ten or more. The genes are TRBV20-1 and TRBJ1-5; possible D gene TRBD1, 5 bases. V was pared by 7 bases and J by 7 bases, with 17 bases between. The CDR3 runs to 13 residues. CDR1 and CDR2 from the germline V gene are DFQATT and SNEGSKA (reference sequence). In DNA form, the CDR3 reads TGCAGTGTACAGGAGGGCCGTCAGCAGCCCCAGCATTTT. Residues: CSVQEGRQQPQHF.

This clonotype occurred a few times. V usage is TRBV6-5 and J usage is TRBJ1-1, with unresolved D. The CDR3 covers 13 residues. Trimming pared 0 bases from V and 6 bases from J, leaving 8 bases between. Germline CDR1 reads MNHEY; CDR2 reads SVGAGI. The CDR3 is CASSYSSWAEAFF. CDR3 sequence (DNA): TGTGCCAGCAGTTACTCCTCCTGGGCTGAAGCTTTCTTT.

This clonotype was counted many times. This rearrangement joins TRBV7-9 to TRBJ1-1; 8 bases are a match to TRBD1. The ends lost 5 bases at V and 1 base at J; junction bases unmatched: 9. The germline CDR1 and CDR2 sequences are SEHNR and FQNEAQ (reference sequence). The CDR3 covers 16 residues. CDR3: CASSLRTGMENTEAFF. As DNA, the CDR3 is TGTGCCAGCAGCCTGAGGACAGGGATGGAGAACACTGAAGCTTTCTTT.

The sample holds many counts of this clonotype. This chain connects TRBV3-1 to TRBJ2-7; 10 bases are shared with TRBD2. CDR3 length equals 14 residues. Trimming cost V 5 bases and J 3 bases; bases outside gene matches: 4. The germline gives CDR1 LGHDT, CDR2 YNNKEL (reference sequence). CDR3 amino acids: CASSSGLASYEQYF. The CDR3 DNA sequence: TGTGCCAGCAGCTCGGGACTAGCGAGCTACGAGCAGTACTTC.

This clonotype was found many times. The rearrangement links TRBV6-1 to TRBJ2-7; D is possibly TRBD1 (6 bases). Trimming left V 4 bases short and J 3 bases short, with 13 bases between. This CDR3 comprises 14 residues. The germline CDR1 and CDR2 sequences are MNHNS and SASEGT. The DNA of the CDR3 is TGTGCCAGCAGTGCCTCCTCACAGGGCTACGAGCAGTACTTC. Protein product: CASSASSQGYEQYF.

The table lists this clonotype with many counts. This rearrangement joins TRBV12-3 or TRBV12-4 to TRBJ2-1, with D maybe TRBD2 (5 bases). V was shortened by 11 bases and J by 0 bases, with 17 bases between the two germline ends. The CDR3 totals 15 residues. CDR3 in DNA: TGTGCCTCAAACCGGCGGAGCGGCTCCTACAATGAGCAGTTCTTC. It encodes CASNRRSGSYNEQFF.

The rearrangement links TRBV27 to TRBJ2-5; the match to TRBD2 covers 13 bases. There are 19 residues in the CDR3. The germline CDR1 and CDR2 sequences are MNHEY and SMNVEV (reference sequence). J gave up 3 bases and V 4 bases, and 14 bases lay outside the gene matches. CDR3 coding DNA: TGTGCCAGCAGTTCACTCGGAACGGAGGGACTAGCGGGGAAAGAGACCCAGTACTTC. This codes for CASSSLGTEGLAGKETQYF.

This clonotype was counted at least ten times. V and J are TRBV2 and TRBJ1-2, with TRBD1 matching over 8 bases. The CDR3 is 14 amino acids. V was pared by 8 bases and J by 1 base, with 6 bases of the junction left unmatched. Germline values: CDR1 SNHLY, CDR2 FYNNEI. CDR3 loop: CASRTGTFNYGYTF. The CDR3 coding sequence is TGTGCCAGCCGGACAGGGACCTTTAACTATGGCTACACCTTC.

In this sample, this clonotype turned up many times. The chain links TRBV3-1 to TRBJ1-1; D ambiguous. V lost 6 bases, J lost 5 bases, and 10 bases lay in between. The CDR3 consists of 12 residues. Germline V gene data show CDR1 as LGHDT and CDR2 as YNNKEL (reference sequence). CDR3 residues: CASSPPGTEAFF. In DNA form, the CDR3 reads TGTGCCAGCAGTCCTCCCGGGACTGAAGCTTTCTTT.

This clonotype was recorded many times. J is TRBJ2-7 and V is TRBV28; 9 bases agree with TRBD2. The trim removed 7 bases at V and 3 bases at J, leaving 7 bases unmatched. This CDR3 contains 14 residues. Germline V gene lookup returns CDR1 MDHEN and CDR2 SYDVKM. The CDR3 here is CASTAGGFIYEQYF. CDR3 DNA sequence: TGTGCCAGCACCGCGGGAGGGTTTATCTACGAGCAGTACTTC. The variable domain in full, with the rest retrieved from reference TRBV28 and TRBJ2-7, is DVKVTQSSRYLVKRTGEKVFLECVQDMDHENMFWYRQDPGLGLRLIYFSYDVKMKEKGDIPEGYSVSREKKERFSLILESASTNQTSMYLCASTAGGFIYEQYFGPGTRLTVT.

The V gene is TRBV14, the J gene TRBJ2-1; 7 bases align to TRBD1. This CDR3 comprises 19 residues. V was clipped by 0 bases and J by 2 bases; unmatched bases: 13. The germline V gene has CDR1 SGHDN and CDR2 FVKESK. CDR3 region: CASSQDDRDPGQPYNEQFF. As DNA, the CDR3 is TGTGCCAGCAGCCAAGATGACAGGGACCCGGGACAACCCTACAATGAGCAGTTCTTC. The full variable domain, in which reference TRBV14 and TRBJ2-1 provide the parts outside the CDR3, is EAGVTQFPSHSVIEKGQTVTLRCDPISGHDNLYWYRRVMGKEIKFLLHFVKESKQDESGMPNNRFLAERTGGTYSTLKVQPAELEDSGVYFCASSQDDRDPGQPYNEQFFGPGTRLTVL.

This clonotype was observed a handful of times. The chain recombines TRBV6-1 with TRBJ2-3; TRBD2 matches 11 bases. The CDR3 contains 16 residues. CDR1 and CDR2 (germline): MNHNS, SASEGT. V lost 7 bases and J lost 5; bases outside the gene matches: 11. CDR3 loop: CASNSQLAGGGDTQYF. The CDR3 DNA reads as TGTGCCAGCAACTCTCAGCTAGCGGGAGGTGGAGATACGCAGTATTTT.

As concerns this clonotype: This may arise from a read error, as a much more abundant clone is one base away. The rearrangement links TRBV6-1 to TRBJ1-1; D remains unclear. From germline, CDR1 is MNHNS and CDR2 SASEGT. There are 16 residues in the CDR3. Trimming removed 5 bases at V and 1 base at J, with 17 bases between. The CDR3: CASSTRHMNPNTEAFF. CDR3 in DNA: TGTGCCAGCAGTACCCGCCACATGAACCCGAACACTGAAGCTTTCTTT.

The sample holds many counts of this clonotype. The chain employs TRBV11-2 and TRBJ2-3, with 16 nucleotides matching TRBD2. CDR3 length: 18 residues. CDR1 is SGHAT, CDR2 FQNNGV, per germline. Trimming cost V 5 bases and J 4 bases; bases outside gene matches: 9. The CDR3 region is CASSMGLAGGLKSDTQYF. CDR3 bases: TGTGCCAGCAGCATGGGACTAGCGGGAGGGCTTAAGTCAGATACGCAGTATTTT.

In its sample, this clonotype was seen many times. The CDR3 protein is CASSLVYGTESTDTQYF. The DNA of the CDR3 is TGCGCCAGCAGCTTGGTCTACGGGACAGAAAGCACAGATACGCAGTATTTT. The chain recombines TRBV5-1 with TRBJ2-3; TRBD1 matches 7 bases. This CDR3 is 17 amino acids long. The germline gives CDR1 SGHRS, CDR2 YFSETQ. V gave up 0 bases and J gave up 0 bases; unmatched junction bases: 7.

This clonotype was detected ten times or more. Here the CDR3 reads CASSYFTGGSTDTQYF. The CDR3 nucleotides read TGTGCCAGCAGCTACTTTACAGGGGGAAGCACAGATACGCAGTATTTT. V is TRBV2 and J is TRBJ2-3; 8 bases match TRBD1. Germline-derived CDR1 and CDR2 are SNHLY and FYNNEI. The CDR3 extends over 16 amino acids. The trim removed 6 bases at V and 0 bases at J, leaving 8 bases unmatched.

V gene TRBV7-6 combines with J gene TRBJ2-1; D is uncertain. Trimming removed 8 bases at V and 6 bases at J, with 11 bases between. Germline V gene sequence: CDR1 SGHVS, CDR2 FNYEAQ. CDR3 length equals 12 residues. The CDR3 reads CASGSTSNEQFF. The CDR3 DNA is TGTGCCAGCGGTTCTACATCCAATGAGCAGTTCTTC.

The sample holds many counts of this clonotype. V and J are TRBV30 and TRBJ2-1; D is unclear. V lost 0 bases and J 5 bases, leaving 14 bases between the germline ends. CDR3 length: 15 residues. In germline, CDR1 is GTSNPN, CDR2 SVGIG (reference sequence). In nucleotides, the CDR3 is TGTGCCTGGAGTGTATCAGTCAGGATAAACAATGAGCAGTTCTTC. Its protein product is CAWSVSVRINNEQFF.

This clonotype has only a few counts. This chain joins TRBV4-2 and TRBJ1-3; D unclear. The CDR3 runs to 15 residues. The germline gives CDR1 LGHNA, CDR2 YNFKEQ. Trimming removed 0 bases at V and 2 bases at J, with 8 bases between. CDR3 in DNA: TGTGCCAGCAGCCAAGATCGCGTAACTGGAAACACCATATATTTT. Protein product: CASSQDRVTGNTIYF.

This clonotype was observed a few times. The rearrangement joins TRBV20-1 to TRBJ2-7; 10 nucleotides line up with TRBD2. After removal of 3 bases from V and 6 bases from J, the junction contained 5 bases not matched to a gene. This CDR3 contains 13 residues. Germline CDR1 DFQATT, CDR2 SNEGSKA (reference sequence). CDR3 residues: CSARTLAGAEQYF. The CDR3 coding sequence is TGCAGTGCTAGGACGCTAGCGGGAGCCGAGCAGTACTTC.

This clonotype was detected a few times. V is TRBV20-1 and J is TRBJ2-2, with 7 bases that match TRBD1. The CDR3 is 15 residues long. Germline CDR1 and CDR2: DFQATT and SNEGSKA (reference sequence). With 2 bases clipped from V and 6 bases from J, the junction kept 9 bases outside the gene matches. This CDR3 is CSARLNRGVPGELFF. For the CDR3, the DNA is TGCAGTGCTAGACTGAACAGGGGAGTTCCCGGGGAGCTGTTTTTT.

This clonotype was seen at least ten times. The rearrangement uses TRBV28 and TRBJ2-1, with TRBD2 identical over 8 bases. The germline gives CDR1 MDHEN, CDR2 SYDVKM. The length of the CDR3 is 14 residues. With V trimmed by 6 bases and J by 8 bases, 9 bases remained unmatched. This chain's CDR3 is CASSLGAGEDEQFF. In nucleotides, the CDR3 is TGTGCCAGCAGCCTCGGAGCGGGAGAGGATGAGCAGTTCTTC.

This clonotype was observed many times. The rearrangement uses TRBV5-1 and TRBJ2-5; no clear D. The CDR3 spans 13 residues. Trimming shortened V by 4 bases and J by 4 bases, and 11 bases separated the two germline ends. Per germline, CDR1 SGHRS and CDR2 YFSETQ. CDR3 DNA sequence: TGCGCCAGCAGCGAAAACAGAGGAGAGACCCAGTACTTC. It specifies CASSENRGETQYF.

This clonotype has ten or more counts. The V call is TRBV5-6, the J call TRBJ2-2, with 8 bases that match TRBD2. With V trimmed by 4 bases and J by 4 bases, 6 bases remained unmatched. Germline lookup yields CDR1 SGHDT and CDR2 YYEEEE. This CDR3 is 15 amino acids long. CDR3 protein: CASSDSGILTGELFF. The CDR3, as DNA: TGTGCCAGCAGCGATAGCGGGATCCTCACCGGGGAGCTGTTTTTT.

This clonotype was observed many times. The chain employs TRBV27 and TRBJ2-1; TRBD2 might be the D (5 bases). The germline CDR1 and CDR2 sequences are MNHEY and SMNVEV (reference sequence). The V gene lost 1 base and the J gene lost 9 bases, with 19 bases spanning the gap. The CDR3 length is 16 residues. The CDR3 is CASSLLEGTFILEQFF. The CDR3 DNA reads TGTGCCAGCAGTTTATTAGAGGGTACATTCATTCTTGAGCAGTTCTTC.